This T cell receptor beta chain was recovered during a study of control samples from healthy donors and cancer patients. Repertoires were generated with immunoSEQ multiplex PCR, while TCRdb's copy carries only in-frame clones and drops some. The sample has about 120,000 clones, just under 90% seen once; the top ten hold about an eighth. The CDR3 extends over 13 amino acids. Germline CDR1 and CDR2: SGHRS and YFSETQ. The V segment lost 2 bases and the J segment 7 bases; nucleotides outside the gene matches: 4. V gene TRBV5-1 combines with J gene TRBJ1-2; 8 bases map to TRBD1. The sequencing sample was made of blood. The sequence came from a man aged 25-45 years in good health. In DNA form, the CDR3 reads TGCGCCAGCAGCTTTGGACAGGGTAGTGGCTACACCTTC. It codes for CASSFGQGSGYTF.